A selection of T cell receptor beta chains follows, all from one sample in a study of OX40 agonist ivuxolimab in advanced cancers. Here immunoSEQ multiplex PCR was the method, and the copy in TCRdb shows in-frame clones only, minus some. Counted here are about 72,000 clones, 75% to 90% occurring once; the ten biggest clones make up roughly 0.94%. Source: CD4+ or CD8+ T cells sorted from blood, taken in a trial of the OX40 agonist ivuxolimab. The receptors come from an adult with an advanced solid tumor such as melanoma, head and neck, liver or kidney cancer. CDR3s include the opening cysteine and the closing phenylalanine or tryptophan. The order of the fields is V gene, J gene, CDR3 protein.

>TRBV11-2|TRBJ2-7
CASRSSRHYEQYF
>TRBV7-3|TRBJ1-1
CAASQVRGNKAFF
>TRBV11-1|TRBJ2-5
CASSFSGGYETQYF
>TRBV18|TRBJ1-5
CASSEGTVRNQPQHF
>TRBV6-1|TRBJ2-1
CASSRFETHNEQFF
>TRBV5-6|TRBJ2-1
CASVKSGRALNEQFF
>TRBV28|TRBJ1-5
CASSLAGTHYQPQHF
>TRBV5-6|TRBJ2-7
CASSYRQGAGEQYF
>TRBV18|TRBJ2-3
CASSPGTPTDTQYF
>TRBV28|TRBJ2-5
CASNRGNQETQYF
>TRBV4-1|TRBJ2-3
CASSQVNLISTDTQYF
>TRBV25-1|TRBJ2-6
CASRQTSTGANVLTF
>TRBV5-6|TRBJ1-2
CASSFTGLNYGYTF
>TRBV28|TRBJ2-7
CAIRRSGYEQYF
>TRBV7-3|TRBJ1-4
CASTPGQGSHEKLFF
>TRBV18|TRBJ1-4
CASSLGTGVLNEKLFF
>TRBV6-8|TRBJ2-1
CASSYPQMAGGYNEQFF
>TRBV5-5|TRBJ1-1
CASSLAGDTEAFF
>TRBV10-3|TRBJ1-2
CAISESGYGYTF
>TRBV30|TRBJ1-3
CAWGKGQGTGNTIYF
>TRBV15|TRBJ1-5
CATSRPPVQPQHF
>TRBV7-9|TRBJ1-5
CASSSGAGGRQPQHF
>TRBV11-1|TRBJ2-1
CASSLRGGAVRKADEQFF
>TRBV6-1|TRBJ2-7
CASSGQGVSYEQYF
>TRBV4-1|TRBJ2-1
CASSQSGSGQFF
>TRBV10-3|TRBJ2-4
CAISFDKIGIQYF
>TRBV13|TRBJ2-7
CASSPGNTGEQYF
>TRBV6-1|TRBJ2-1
CALRGNSYNEQFF